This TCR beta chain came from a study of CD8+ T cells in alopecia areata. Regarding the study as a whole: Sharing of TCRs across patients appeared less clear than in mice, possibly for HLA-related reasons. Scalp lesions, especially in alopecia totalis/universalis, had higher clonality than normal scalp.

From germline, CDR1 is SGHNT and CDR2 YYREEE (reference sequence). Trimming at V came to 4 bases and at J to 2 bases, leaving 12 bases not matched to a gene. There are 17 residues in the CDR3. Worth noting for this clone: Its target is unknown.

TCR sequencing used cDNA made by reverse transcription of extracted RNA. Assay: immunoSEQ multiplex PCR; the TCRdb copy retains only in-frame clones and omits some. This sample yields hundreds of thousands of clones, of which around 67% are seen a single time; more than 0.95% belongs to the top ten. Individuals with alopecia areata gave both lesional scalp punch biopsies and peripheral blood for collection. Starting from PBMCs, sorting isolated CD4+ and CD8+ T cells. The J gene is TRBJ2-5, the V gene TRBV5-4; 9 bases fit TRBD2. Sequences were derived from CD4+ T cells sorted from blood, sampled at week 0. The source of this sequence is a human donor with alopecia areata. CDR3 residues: CASSGRLGGGEQETQYF. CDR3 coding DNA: TGTGCCAGCAGCGGTCGACTGGGCGGGGGGGAACAAGAGACCCAGTACTTC.